The entry below describes one T cell receptor beta chain. The entry originates in a study of blood T cells in healthy people across ages. Combining a sample-barcoded 5' primer with a J-beta primer mix, a second PCR ran for 7 to 11 cycles. TCRdb itself ran the 5' RACE reads through MiXCR, one entry per CDR3 protein. The sample has 550,000 to 750,000 distinct CDR3 sequences, roughly 21% seen once; the top ten hold approximately 3.6%. V dropped 5 bases and J dropped 5; count of bases not matched to a gene: 3. The CDR3 sequence is 13 residues long. CDR1 and CDR2 from the germline V gene are SEHNR and FQNEAQ (reference sequence).

This TCR derives from a man in his 70s in good health. Source material: blood. The chain links TRBV7-9 to TRBJ2-5; TRBD1 aligns across 9 bases. CDR3 sequence (DNA): TGTGCCAGCAGCGGGACAGGGCTCGAGACCCAGTACTTC. Translating gives CASSGTGLETQYF.